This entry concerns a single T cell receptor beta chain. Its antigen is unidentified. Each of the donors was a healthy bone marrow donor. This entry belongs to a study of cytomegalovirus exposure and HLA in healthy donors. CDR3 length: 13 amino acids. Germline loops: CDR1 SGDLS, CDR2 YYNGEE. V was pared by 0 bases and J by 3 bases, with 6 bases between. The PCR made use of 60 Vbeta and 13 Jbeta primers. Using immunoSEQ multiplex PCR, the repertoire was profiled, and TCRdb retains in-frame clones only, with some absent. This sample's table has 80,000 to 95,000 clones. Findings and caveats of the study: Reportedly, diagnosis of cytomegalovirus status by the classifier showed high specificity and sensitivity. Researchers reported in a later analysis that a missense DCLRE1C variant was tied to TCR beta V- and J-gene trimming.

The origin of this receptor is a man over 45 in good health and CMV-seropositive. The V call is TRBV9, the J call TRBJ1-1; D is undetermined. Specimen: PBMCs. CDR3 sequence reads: CASSVDSYTEAFF. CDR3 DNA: TGTGCCAGCAGCGTAGACAGCTACACTGAAGCTTTCTTT.